The 15 T cell receptor beta chains below were found in one sample sequenced in a study of blood T cell repertoires in COVID-19. TCRdb's copy holds only in-frame clones and misses some; the assay was immunoSEQ multiplex PCR. This sample has nearly 95,000 clones, with roughly 79% found just once. The specimen was peripheral blood. These receptors all stem from a human donor in a cohort sampled during active COVID-19.

This clone has only one observation. V usage is TRBV28 and J usage is TRBJ1-1; 9 bases match TRBD1. This CDR3 is built from 12 residues. Germline V gene lookup returns CDR1 MDHEN and CDR2 SYDVKM. The J segment lost 8 bases and the V segment lost 6 bases, leaving 4 bases of the junction unmatched. Here the CDR3 reads CASSHGTGEAFF. Written as DNA, the CDR3 is TGTGCCAGCAGCCACGGGACAGGGGAAGCTTTCTTT.

This chain joins TRBV28 and TRBJ2-2; 13 nucleotides align to TRBD2. CDR1 is MDHEN and CDR2 is SYDVKM in the germline V gene. This CDR3 is 17 amino acids long. The J segment lost 1 base and the V segment lost 10 bases, leaving 9 bases of the junction unmatched. The CDR3 region is CATSGLAGPRNTGELFF. The CDR3 DNA follows: TGTGCCACGTCGGGACTAGCGGGACCACGGAACACCGGGGAGCTGTTTTTT.

This chain joins TRBV2 and TRBJ2-7; TRBD1 aligns across 12 bases. CDR3 length: 13 amino acids. V was pared by 10 bases and J by 4 bases, with 5 bases of the junction left unmatched. Germline CDR1 reads SNHLY; CDR2 reads FYNNEI. In DNA form, the CDR3 reads TGTGCCACGCGGGACAGGGGGCGGTACGAGCAGTACTTC. Residues: CATRDRGRYEQYF. Variable domain in full (rest from reference TRBV2 and TRBJ2-7): EPEVTQTPSHQVTQMGQEVILRCVPISNHLYFYWYRQILGQKVEFLVSFYNNEISEKSEIFDDQFSVERPDGSNFTLKIRSTKLEDSAMYFCATRDRGRYEQYFGPGTRLTVT.

The J gene is TRBJ1-4, the V gene TRBV7-2; 9 bases map to TRBD1. Unmatched junction bases numbered 4, after V lost 9 bases and J lost 2 bases. There are 14 residues in the CDR3. Germline loops: CDR1 SGHTA, CDR2 FQGNSA. CDR3 protein: CASKQGATNEKLFF. CDR3 in DNA: TGTGCCAGTAAACAGGGGGCGACTAATGAAAAACTGTTTTTT.

The chain couples TRBV18 to TRBJ2-7, with D hard to call. The CDR3 consists of 12 residues. Trimming shortened V by 3 bases and J by 0 bases, and 3 bases separated the two germline ends. Germline CDR1 reads KGHSH; CDR2 reads LQKENI. CDR3 region: CASSPSSYEQYF. The CDR3 bases are TGTGCCAGCTCACCGAGCTCCTACGAGCAGTACTTC. Full variable domain (remainder filled in from reference TRBV18 and TRBJ2-7): NAGVMQNPRHLVRRRGQEARLRCSPMKGHSHVYWYRQLPEEGLKFMVYLQKENIIDESGMPKERFSAEFPKEGPSILRIQQVVRGDSAAYFCASSPSSYEQYFGPGTRLTVT.

The chain links TRBV28 to TRBJ1-2; 11 bases agree with TRBD1. Trimming took 1 base from V and 7 from J; bases not matched to a gene: 8. Germline V gives CDR1 MDHEN, CDR2 SYDVKM. This CDR3 is built from 16 residues. The CDR3 region is CASSLLRGQGVGGYTF. CDR3 nucleotide sequence: TGTGCCAGCAGTTTATTAAGGGGACAGGGGGTGGGTGGCTACACCTTC.

This sequence joins TRBV4-1 and TRBJ2-2; 10 bases are shared with TRBD2. Trimming cost V 4 bases and J 9 bases; bases outside gene matches: 14. The CDR3 is made up of 17 amino acids. Germline V CDR1 and CDR2: MGHRA, YSYEKL. Written as DNA, the CDR3 is TGCGCCAGCAGCCGACCTACTAGCGGGGCGGCCTCAAGGGAGCTGTTTTTT. It codes for CASSRPTSGAASRELFF.

V is TRBV28 and J is TRBJ2-7; tentative D call: TRBD1 (6 bases). V lost 3 bases, J lost 2 bases, and 17 bases lay in between. CDR1 is MDHEN and CDR2 is SYDVKM in the germline V gene. This CDR3 has 16 amino acids. CDR3 sequence reads: CASSFDRSWGTYEQYF. In DNA form, the CDR3 reads TGTGCCAGCAGTTTCGACAGGTCCTGGGGGACCTACGAGCAGTACTTC.

The V gene is TRBV28, the J gene TRBJ2-3, with D possibly TRBD1 on 6 matching bases. Germline CDR1 MDHEN, CDR2 SYDVKM. V lost 3 bases to trimming and J lost 5 bases, with 18 bases between them. This CDR3 comprises 16 residues. CDR3 loop: CASSFFVGSGEDTQYF. The CDR3, as DNA: TGTGCCAGCAGTTTTTTTGTCGGGTCAGGGGAAGATACGCAGTATTTT.

This clone was observed once. The junction does not match germline at one end; this may be a read error. The chain recombines TRBV12-3 or TRBV12-4 with TRBJ2-1; TRBD2 matches 8 bases. The CDR3 is 13 amino acids. Here the CDR3 reads CASSLAGVNEQFF. CDR3 sequence (DNA): TGTGCCAGCAGTCTAGCGGGCGTCAATGAGCAGTTCTTC.

V gene TRBV27 combines with J gene TRBJ1-5; D may be TRBD1 (5 bases). V was shortened by 2 bases and J by 3 bases, with 8 bases between the two germline ends. Per germline, CDR1 MNHEY and CDR2 SMNVEV (reference sequence). This CDR3 region has 14 residues. Here the CDR3 reads CASSLQGPNQPQHF. Written as DNA, the CDR3 is TGTGCCAGCAGTTTACAGGGCCCCAATCAGCCCCAGCATTTT.

This sequence joins TRBV7-2 and TRBJ2-7, with 8 bases aligning to TRBD2. CDR3 length: 15 residues. Trimming took 5 bases from V and 2 from J; bases not matched to a gene: 8. Germline assignment: CDR1 SGHTA and CDR2 FQGNSA. The CDR3 spells CASSVHTGGAYEQYF. CDR3 coding DNA: TGTGCCAGCAGCGTACATACGGGGGGGGCCTACGAGCAGTACTTC.

The chain joins TRBV5-1 to TRBJ2-1; perhaps TRBD2 as D (6 bases). V gave up 2 bases and J gave up 10 bases, with 13 bases separating them. Per germline, CDR1 SGHRS and CDR2 YFSETQ. The CDR3 contains 13 residues. Written as DNA, the CDR3 is TGCGCCAGCAGCTTACAGCCGGGGGAAGAGCAGTTCTTC. This translates into CASSLQPGEEQFF.

The rearrangement links TRBV3-1 (or the pseudogene TRBV3-2) to TRBJ2-1; tentative D call: TRBD2 (6 bases). Germline values: CDR1 LGHDT, CDR2 YNNKEL (reference sequence). V lost 0 bases and J 8 bases, leaving 11 bases between the germline ends. This CDR3 is 14 amino acids long. The chain's CDR3 is CASSQDRAGDEQFF. The CDR3 DNA reads TGTGCCAGCAGCCAAGATAGAGCGGGTGATGAGCAGTTCTTC.

V and J are TRBV24-1 and TRBJ1-1; unclear D gene. V was clipped by 5 bases and J by 4 bases, with 16 bases between them. There are 15 residues in the CDR3. CDR1 is KGHDR, CDR2 SFDVKD, per germline. CDR3 loop: CATSAGIGSGTEAFF. CDR3 in DNA: TGTGCCACCAGTGCCGGTATTGGGTCGGGCACTGAAGCTTTCTTT.